These 29 T cell receptor beta chains came from one sample sequenced in a study of cytomegalovirus exposure and HLA in healthy donors. Primers included in the PCR were 60 Vbeta and 13 Jbeta primers. Data came from immunoSEQ multiplex PCR; TCRdb stores just in-frame clones and leaves some out. The profile covers under 150,000 clones, with around three quarters appearing a single time and around 1.7% taken by the ten largest. Sample: PBMCs. The origin of the receptors is a woman between 40 and 50 years old in good health and CMV-seronegative.

This clone was counted a few times. V usage is TRBV6-5 and J usage is TRBJ2-7, with D possibly TRBD1 on 5 matching bases. This CDR3 is built from 14 residues. Germline CDR1 is MNHEY and CDR2 is SVGAGI. Trimming cost V 6 bases and J 1 base, with 13 bases left between them. The CDR3 DNA sequence: TGTGCCAGCAGCCCCAGGGCCAAGTCCTACGAGCAGTACTTC. It yields the protein CASSPRAKSYEQYF.

The J gene is TRBJ1-2, the V gene TRBV6-1; D unresolved. CDR1 and CDR2 from the germline V gene are MNHNS and SASEGT. This CDR3 spans 12 amino acids. Trimming left V 6 bases short and J 11 bases short, with 16 bases between. CDR3 bases: TGTGCCAGCAGCCCTGGGCCCGGCAGATACACCTTC. Protein: CASSPGPGRYTF.

The chain recombines TRBV2 with TRBJ1-1, with TRBD1 matching 7 bases. Germline lookup yields CDR1 SNHLY and CDR2 FYNNEI. V shed 5 bases and J 5 bases; nucleotides not matched to a gene: 2. The CDR3 runs 12 residues. CDR3 loop: CASSRQGTEAFF. In nucleotides, the CDR3 is TGTGCCAGCAGTCGACAGGGTACTGAAGCTTTCTTT.

Worth noting for this clone: It is likely a read error, because the conserved phenylalanine at the end of the CDR3 is missing. The limits of the CDR3 on the DNA are not certain, so only TCRdb's listed CDR3 is given. The gene calls are TRBV7-8 and TRBJ2-7; TRBD1 was called by the table and not checked on the DNA. Germline CDR1 is SGHVS and CDR2 is FQNEAQ. From its first to its last residue, the CDR3 has 12 amino acids. The CDR3 here is CASSLPRQSAYL.

The V and J genes are TRBV28 and TRBJ2-1; 13 bases map to TRBD2. With 2 bases clipped from V and 13 bases from J, the junction kept 5 bases outside the gene matches. Per the germline V gene, CDR1 is MDHEN and CDR2 is SYDVKM. This CDR3 is built from 14 residues. CDR3 in DNA: TGTGCCAGCAGTTTAACCGGGACTAGCGGGACACAGTTCTTC. This gives the protein CASSLTGTSGTQFF.

CDR3 DNA: TGTGCCAGCAGCCAAGAGTTCACGGTAACTAACACTGAAGCTTTCTTT. Its translation: CASSQEFTVTNTEAFF. The chain carries TRBV4-2 and TRBJ1-1; unclear D gene. Germline loops: CDR1 LGHNA, CDR2 YNFKEQ. The CDR3 totals 16 residues. Trimming cost V 0 bases and J 2 bases, with 13 bases left between them.

This clone was found once. The rearrangement links TRBV4-2 to TRBJ2-5; 7 bases map to TRBD1. From germline, CDR1 is LGHNA and CDR2 YNFKEQ. This CDR3 contains 17 residues. Trimming took 4 bases from V and 2 from J; bases not matched to a gene: 13. The CDR3 region is CASSPMTGTAIQETQYF. DNA for the CDR3: TGTGCCAGCAGCCCGATGACCGGGACAGCTATACAAGAGACCCAGTACTTC.

V and J are TRBV29-1 and TRBJ2-3; TRBD1 aligns across 9 bases. The CDR3 spans 15 residues. With V trimmed by 6 bases and J by 6 bases, 13 bases remained unmatched. Germline loops: CDR1 SQVTM, CDR2 ANQGSEA. In DNA form, the CDR3 reads TGCAGCGTCCACGAGGGGACAGGGAGGATGGATACGCAGTATTTT. Protein sequence: CSVHEGTGRMDTQYF.

This sequence joins TRBV18 and TRBJ2-2, with 9 positions matching TRBD2. CDR3 size: 17 residues. Germline V gene data show CDR1 as KGHSH and CDR2 as LQKENI. Losses at the gene ends were 6 bases for V and 1 base for J; bases not matched to a gene: 9. The DNA for the CDR3 is TGTGCCAGCTCGCTCTTAGCGGGGGCCATGAACACCGGGGAGCTGTTTTTT. Translation gives CASSLLAGAMNTGELFF. The full variable domain, completed using reference TRBV18 and TRBJ2-2, is NAGVMQNPRHLVRRRGQEARLRCSPMKGHSHVYWYRQLPEEGLKFMVYLQKENIIDESGMPKERFSAEFPKEGPSILRIQQVVRGDSAAYFCASSLLAGAMNTGELFFGEGSRLTVL.

The rearrangement uses TRBV10-2 and TRBJ2-7; a possible D gene is TRBD1 (6 bases). V dropped 6 bases and J dropped 5 bases, with 17 bases sitting between them. The CDR3 has 14 residues. The germline gives CDR1 WSHSY, CDR2 SAAADI. This CDR3 is CASSPPWGPHEQYF. In nucleotides, the CDR3 is TGCGCCAGCAGCCCTCCCTGGGGGCCCCACGAGCAGTACTTC.

The chain's CDR3 is CASSEGVGELFF. As DNA, the CDR3 is TGTGCCAGCAGCGAAGGGGTCGGGGAGCTGTTTTTT. The gene calls are TRBV6-6 and TRBJ2-2, with D possibly TRBD1 on 5 matching bases. The CDR3 loop spans 12 amino acids. Germline V gene sequence: CDR1 MNHNY, CDR2 SVGAGI (reference sequence). The V gene lost 6 bases and the J gene lost 7 bases, with 9 bases spanning the gap.

The V gene is TRBV6-5, the J gene TRBJ1-2; 9 nucleotides line up with TRBD1. CDR3 size: 14 residues. J lost 7 bases, V lost 6 bases, and 9 bases had no gene match. The germline CDR1 and CDR2 sequences are MNHEY and SVGAGI. The CDR3 region has the DNA TGTGCCAGCAGCGAAGGAGTGGACAGGGGTGGCTACACCTTC. Its protein is CASSEGVDRGGYTF.

The rearrangement links TRBV7-8 to TRBJ2-1; TRBD2 aligns across 13 bases. Looked up from germline, CDR1 is SGHVS and CDR2 is FQNEAQ. There are 17 residues in the CDR3. V was clipped by 5 bases and J by 1 base; unmatched bases: 5. The CDR3 reads CASSPRLAGGSYNEQFF. In nucleotides, the CDR3 is TGTGCCAGCAGCCCCCGACTAGCGGGGGGATCCTACAATGAGCAGTTCTTC.

V gene TRBV6-5 combines with J gene TRBJ1-4; a weak D match, TRBD1 (5 bases). V lost 0 bases and J lost 8, with 7 bases in between. Germline CDR1 and CDR2: MNHEY and SVGAGI. The CDR3 loop spans 13 amino acids. Written as DNA, the CDR3 is TGTGCCAGCAGTTACTCATCAGGGGAAAAACTGTTTTTT. Translating it yields CASSYSSGEKLFF.

The chain carries TRBV6-5 and TRBJ1-4; perhaps TRBD1 as D (6 bases). Germline loops: CDR1 MNHEY, CDR2 SVGAGI. This CDR3 is built from 13 residues. V lost 6 bases and J lost 10, with 15 bases in between. The CDR3 loop reads CASRGTLFGKLFF. The CDR3 bases are TGTGCCAGCAGAGGGACATTGTTCGGAAAACTGTTTTTT.

The chain is built from TRBV18 and TRBJ2-7; the match to TRBD2 covers 11 bases. Germline CDR1 reads KGHSH; CDR2 reads LQKENI. The CDR3 is made up of 15 amino acids. The junction had 6 bases not matched to a gene; V was cut back by 4 bases and J by 4 bases. CDR3 region: CASSQVGTSGYEQYF. The CDR3 coding sequence is TGTGCCAGCTCACAGGTGGGGACTAGCGGATACGAGCAGTACTTC.

The chain links TRBV19 to TRBJ2-7; TRBD2 agrees at 7 bases. This CDR3 has 16 amino acids. J lost 3 bases, V lost 3 bases, and 11 bases had no gene match. Germline-derived CDR1 and CDR2 are LNHDA and SQIVND (reference sequence). CDR3 protein: CASSIGGRGFLYEQYF. Here the CDR3 DNA reads TGTGCCAGTAGTATTGGTGGGAGGGGATTTCTCTACGAGCAGTACTTC.

V and J are TRBV11-1 and TRBJ2-1; 13 nucleotides agree with TRBD2. The CDR3 spans 18 residues. With V trimmed by 2 bases and J by 1 base, 5 bases remained unmatched. CDR1 is SGHAT, CDR2 FQDESV, per germline (reference sequence). The CDR3 protein is CASSLTSGGAASYNEQFF. Written as DNA, the CDR3 is TGTGCCAGCAGCTTAACTAGCGGGGGGGCCGCGTCCTACAATGAGCAGTTCTTC.

The rearrangement uses TRBV5-6 and TRBJ1-2; weak D call: TRBD1 (6 bases). Trimming shortened V by 1 base and J by 0 bases, and 10 bases separated the two germline ends. This CDR3 has 15 residues. CDR1 and CDR2 (germline): SGHDT, YYEEEE. For the CDR3, the DNA is TGTGCCAGCAGCTTGATACAGGGTGCTAACTATGGCTACACCTTC. The encoded protein is CASSLIQGANYGYTF.

This clone turned up a few times. The chain links TRBV2 to TRBJ2-1; maybe TRBD2 (6 bases). There are 15 residues in the CDR3. V lost 6 bases and J lost 2, with 14 bases in between. Germline V CDR1 and CDR2: SNHLY, FYNNEI. The CDR3 nucleotides are TGTGCCAGCAGACGGGATTTAGCGGCCTACAATGAGCAGTTCTTC. Translating gives CASRRDLAAYNEQFF.

The J gene is TRBJ1-5, the V gene TRBV6-4, with TRBD1 as a possible D gene (6 bases). Germline loops: CDR1 MRHNA, CDR2 SNTAGT. The CDR3 has 18 residues. Trimming cost V 9 bases and J 4 bases, with 28 bases left between them. CDR3 region: CARDEQGIHPLGNQPQHF. Written as DNA, the CDR3 is TGTGCCAGAGACGAACAGGGAATTCACCCTTTAGGGAATCAGCCCCAGCATTTT.

The genes are TRBV5-4 and TRBJ1-1; D uncertain. The CDR3 runs to 14 residues. The germline V gene encodes CDR1 SGHNT and CDR2 YYREEE (reference sequence). V was clipped by 0 bases and J by 0 bases, with 6 bases between them. The CDR3 loop is CASSLGALNTEAFF. The CDR3 DNA is TGTGCCAGCAGCTTGGGGGCTCTGAACACTGAAGCTTTCTTT. Looking up the rest from reference TRBV5-4 and TRBJ1-1 gives the full variable domain: ETGVTQSPTHLIKTRGQQVTLRCSSQSGHNTVSWYQQALGQGPQFIFQYYREEENGRGNFPPRFSGLQFPNYSSELNVNALELDDSALYLCASSLGALNTEAFFGQGTRLTVV.

This chain uses TRBV21-1 with TRBJ2-1; the D call in the table, TRBD2, was not verified against the DNA. TRBV21-1 is listed as a pseudogene. The CDR3 has 13 amino acids. The CDR3 nucleotides read TGTGCCAGCAGCAAAAGCCCGGGGGATGAGCAGTTCTTC. Translation: CASSKSPGDEQFF.

This clone was seen just once. V usage is TRBV4-1 and J usage is TRBJ1-2; 7 nucleotides align to TRBD1. The V gene end was trimmed by 0 bases and the J gene end by 4 bases; junction bases not matched to a gene: 11. CDR3 length: 17 amino acids. Per the germline V gene, CDR1 is MGHRA and CDR2 is YSYEKL. CDR3 sequence reads: CASSQDLRTGAVYGYTF. The CDR3 bases are TGCGCCAGCAGCCAAGATCTTAGAACAGGGGCTGTCTATGGCTACACCTTC.

This sequence joins TRBV28 and TRBJ1-5, with D perhaps TRBD1 (6 bases). This CDR3 region has 16 residues. Per germline, CDR1 MDHEN and CDR2 SYDVKM. The V and J ends lost 6 bases and 0 bases respectively, with 15 bases between them. CDR3 protein: CASRANGTPSNQPQHF. CDR3 DNA sequence: TGTGCCAGCAGGGCCAACGGGACACCTAGCAATCAGCCCCAGCATTTT.

V is TRBV6-1 and J is TRBJ1-2; 8 bases line up with TRBD1. V was clipped by 5 bases and J by 8 bases; unmatched bases: 13. The CDR3 extends over 15 amino acids. CDR1 MNHNS and CDR2 SASEGT come from the germline V gene. The chain's CDR3 is CASSIPARQGQGYTF. The CDR3 region has the DNA TGTGCCAGCAGTATTCCCGCTCGACAGGGGCAGGGCTACACCTTC.

The chain has TRBV18 and TRBJ1-2; tentative D call: TRBD1 (6 bases). V lost 6 bases and J lost 7, with 18 bases in between. The CDR3 contains 14 residues. Germline V gives CDR1 KGHSH, CDR2 LQKENI. CDR3 protein: CASSLGQGPVGYTF. For the CDR3, the DNA is TGTGCCAGCTCCCTGGGTCAGGGGCCAGTTGGCTACACCTTC.

The V call is TRBV7-9, the J call TRBJ2-5; D not certain. Trimming left V 5 bases short and J 5 bases short, with 15 bases between. Germline lookup yields CDR1 SEHNR and CDR2 FQNEAQ (reference sequence). The CDR3 has 14 residues. CDR3 sequence (DNA): TGTGCCAGCAGCCTCCGGGTTGCACGGGAGACCCAGTACTTC. It codes for CASSLRVARETQYF.

J is TRBJ1-2 and V is TRBV7-9; D possibly corresponds to TRBD1 (6 bases). Germline values: CDR1 SEHNR, CDR2 FQNEAQ (reference sequence). The V gene lost 1 base and the J gene lost 3 bases, with 12 bases spanning the gap. This CDR3 region has 15 residues. CDR3 sequence: CASSLVEGHDYGYTF. The DNA of the CDR3 is TGTGCCAGCAGCTTAGTCGAGGGACACGACTATGGCTACACCTTC.